The 2 T cell receptor beta chains listed next were all sequenced from one sample in a study of a mutant IDH1 vaccine in newly diagnosed glioma. Time point defined: baseline, week 1 (first vaccination visit). The treatment was: pre-vaccination baseline after standard-of-care therapy. Assay: immunoSEQ multiplex PCR; the TCRdb copy retains only in-frame clones and omits some. The sample consists of around 24,000 clones, around 93% of them appearing once. This specimen was PBMCs, taken from a glioma patient treated with radiotherapy, temozolomide or both. These receptors originate from a man aged 35 to 55 with glioma.

This clone was detected only once. The V call is TRBV6-5, the J call TRBJ1-6; TRBD1 might be the D (6 bases). V was pared by 6 bases and J by 0 bases, with 9 bases between. The CDR3 loop spans 15 amino acids. The germline V gene encodes CDR1 MNHEY and CDR2 SVGAGI. The CDR3 region is CASSLTGSYNSPLHF. DNA of the CDR3: TGTGCCAGCAGCCTGACAGGCTCCTATAATTCACCCCTCCACTTT.

The chain employs TRBV7-9 and TRBJ1-5; 8 nucleotides match TRBD1. V lost 5 bases, J lost 3 bases, and 12 bases stayed unmatched. This CDR3 comprises 17 residues. Germline CDR1 SEHNR, CDR2 FQNEAQ (reference sequence). This chain's CDR3 is CASSRSDLDRVNQPQHF. CDR3 bases: TGTGCCAGCAGCCGCAGCGACCTGGACAGGGTCAATCAGCCCCAGCATTTT. The variable domain in full, with the rest retrieved from reference TRBV7-9 and TRBJ1-5, is DTGVSQNPRHKITKRGQNVTFRCDPISEHNRLYWYRQTLGQGPEFLTYFQNEAQLEKSRLLSDRFSAERPKGSFSTLEIQRTEQGDSAMYLCASSRSDLDRVNQPQHFGDGTRLSIL.